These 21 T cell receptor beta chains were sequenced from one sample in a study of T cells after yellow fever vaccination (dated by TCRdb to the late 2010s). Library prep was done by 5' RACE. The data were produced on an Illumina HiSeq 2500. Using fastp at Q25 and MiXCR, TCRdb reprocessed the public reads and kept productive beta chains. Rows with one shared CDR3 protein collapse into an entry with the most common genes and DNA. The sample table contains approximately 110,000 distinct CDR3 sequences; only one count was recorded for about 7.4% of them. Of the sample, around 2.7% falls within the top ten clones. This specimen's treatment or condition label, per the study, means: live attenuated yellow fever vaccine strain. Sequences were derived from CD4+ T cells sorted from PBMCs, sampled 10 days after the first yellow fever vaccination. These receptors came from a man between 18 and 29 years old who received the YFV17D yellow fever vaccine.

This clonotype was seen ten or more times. In DNA, the CDR3 is TGTGCCAGCAGCTTAATGTTGACTCGCACAGATACGCAGTATTTT. It encodes CASSLMLTRTDTQYF. The V gene is TRBV11-2, the J gene TRBJ2-3; no clear D. V was clipped by 2 bases and J by 1 base, with 10 bases between them. The CDR3 contains 15 residues. Germline lookup yields CDR1 SGHAT and CDR2 FQNNGV.

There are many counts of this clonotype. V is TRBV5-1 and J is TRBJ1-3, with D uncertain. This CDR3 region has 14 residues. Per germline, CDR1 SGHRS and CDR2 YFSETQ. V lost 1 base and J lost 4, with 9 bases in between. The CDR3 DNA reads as TGCGCCAGCAGCTTGACCGCGGGGGGAAACACCATATATTTT. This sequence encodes CASSLTAGGNTIYF. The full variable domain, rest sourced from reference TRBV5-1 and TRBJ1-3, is KAGVTQTPRYLIKTRGQQVTLSCSPISGHRSVSWYQQTPGQGLQFLFEYFSETQRNKGNFPGRFSGRQFSNSRSEMNVSTLELGDSALYLCASSLTAGGNTIYFGEGSWLTVV.

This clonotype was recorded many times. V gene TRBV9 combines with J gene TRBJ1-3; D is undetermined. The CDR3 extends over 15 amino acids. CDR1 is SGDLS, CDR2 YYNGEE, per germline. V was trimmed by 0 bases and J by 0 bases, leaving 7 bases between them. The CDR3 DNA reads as TGTGCCAGCAGCGTAGACCATAGCTCTGGAAACACCATATATTTT. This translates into CASSVDHSSGNTIYF.

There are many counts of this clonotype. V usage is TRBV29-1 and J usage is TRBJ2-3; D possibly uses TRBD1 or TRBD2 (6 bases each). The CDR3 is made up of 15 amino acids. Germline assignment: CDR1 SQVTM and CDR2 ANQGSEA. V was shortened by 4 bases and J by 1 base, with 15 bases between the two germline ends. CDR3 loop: CSVANKGGRTDTQYF. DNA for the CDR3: TGCAGCGTTGCCAATAAGGGGGGTCGCACAGATACGCAGTATTTT.

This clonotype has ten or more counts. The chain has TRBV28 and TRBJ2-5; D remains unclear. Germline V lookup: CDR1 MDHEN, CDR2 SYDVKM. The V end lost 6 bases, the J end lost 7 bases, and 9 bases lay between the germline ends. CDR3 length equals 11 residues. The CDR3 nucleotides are TGTGCCAGCAGCTCTATGGGGACCCAGTACTTC. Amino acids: CASSSMGTQYF.

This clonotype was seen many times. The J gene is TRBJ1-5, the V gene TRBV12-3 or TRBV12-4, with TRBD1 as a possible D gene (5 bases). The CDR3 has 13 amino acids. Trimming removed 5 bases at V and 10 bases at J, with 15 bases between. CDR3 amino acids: CASSTRVSGPQHF. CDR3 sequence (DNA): TGTGCCAGCAGTACCAGGGTATCGGGACCCCAGCATTTT.

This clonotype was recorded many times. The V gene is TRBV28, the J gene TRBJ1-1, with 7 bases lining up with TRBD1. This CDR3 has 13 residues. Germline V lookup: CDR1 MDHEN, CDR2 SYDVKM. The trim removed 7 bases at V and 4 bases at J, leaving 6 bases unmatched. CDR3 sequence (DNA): TGTGCCAGCAATTTCAGGGGGGGCACTGAAGCTTTCTTT. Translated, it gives CASNFRGGTEAFF.

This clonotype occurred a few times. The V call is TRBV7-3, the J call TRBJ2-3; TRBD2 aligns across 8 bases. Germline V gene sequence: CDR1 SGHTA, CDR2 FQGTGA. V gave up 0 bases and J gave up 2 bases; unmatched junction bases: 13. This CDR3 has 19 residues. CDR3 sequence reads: CASSLTAGGTRHSTDTQYF. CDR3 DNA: TGTGCCAGCAGCTTAACCGCCGGTGGGACTAGACATTCCACAGATACGCAGTATTTT.

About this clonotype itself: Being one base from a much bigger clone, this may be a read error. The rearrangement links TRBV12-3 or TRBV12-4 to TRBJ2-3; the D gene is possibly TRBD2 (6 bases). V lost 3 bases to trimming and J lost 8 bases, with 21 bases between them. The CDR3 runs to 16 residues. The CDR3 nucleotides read TGTGCCAGCAGTTTGACGGCGTGGGGGGTCCGGGGTACGCAGTATTTT. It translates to CASSLTAWGVRGTQYF.

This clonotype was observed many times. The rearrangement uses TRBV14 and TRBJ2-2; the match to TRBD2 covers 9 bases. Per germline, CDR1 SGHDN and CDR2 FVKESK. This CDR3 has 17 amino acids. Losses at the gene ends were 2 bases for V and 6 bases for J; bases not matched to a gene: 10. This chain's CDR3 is CASSQFATSGFAGELFF. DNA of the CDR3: TGTGCCAGCAGCCAATTCGCGACTAGCGGTTTCGCCGGGGAGCTGTTTTTT.

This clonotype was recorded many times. In DNA, the CDR3 is TGTGCCAGCAGTGAACGACAGGGATTCTCTGGAAACACCATATATTTT. Translation gives CASSERQGFSGNTIYF. The gene calls are TRBV27 and TRBJ1-3; 7 bases match TRBD1. Germline V gene lookup returns CDR1 MNHEY and CDR2 SMNVEV (reference sequence). The junction had 7 bases not matched to a gene; V was cut back by 5 bases and J by 0 bases. The CDR3 is 16 residues long.

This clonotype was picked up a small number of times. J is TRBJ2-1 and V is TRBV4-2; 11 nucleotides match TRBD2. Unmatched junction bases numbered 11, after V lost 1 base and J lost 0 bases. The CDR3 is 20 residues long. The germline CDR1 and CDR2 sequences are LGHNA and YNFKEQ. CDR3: CASSQVRPSGGLSSYNEQFF. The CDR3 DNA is TGTGCCAGCAGCCAAGTGAGGCCTAGCGGGGGGCTTAGCTCCTACAATGAGCAGTTCTTC.

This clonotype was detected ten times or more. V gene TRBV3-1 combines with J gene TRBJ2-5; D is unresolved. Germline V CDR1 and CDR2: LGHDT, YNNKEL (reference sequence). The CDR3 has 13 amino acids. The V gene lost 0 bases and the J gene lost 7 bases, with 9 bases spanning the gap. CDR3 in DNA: TGTGCCAGCAGCCAAGATCAAAGGAGGACCCAGTACTTC. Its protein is CASSQDQRRTQYF.

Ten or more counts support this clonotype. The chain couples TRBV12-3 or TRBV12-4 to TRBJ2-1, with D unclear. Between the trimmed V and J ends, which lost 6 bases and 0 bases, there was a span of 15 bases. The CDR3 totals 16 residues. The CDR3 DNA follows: TGTGCCAGCAGCCGAATATTGACGGGCTCCTACAATGAGCAGTTCTTC. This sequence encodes CASSRILTGSYNEQFF.

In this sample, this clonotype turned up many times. The DNA for the CDR3 is TGCAGTGCTTTGGACAGGAACTCTGGAAACACCATATATTTT. This encodes CSALDRNSGNTIYF. The V call is TRBV20-1, the J call TRBJ1-3; 7 bases are shared with TRBD1. The CDR3 extends over 14 amino acids. Germline CDR1 is DFQATT and CDR2 is SNEGSKA (reference sequence). The trim removed 5 bases at V and 0 bases at J, leaving 4 bases unmatched.

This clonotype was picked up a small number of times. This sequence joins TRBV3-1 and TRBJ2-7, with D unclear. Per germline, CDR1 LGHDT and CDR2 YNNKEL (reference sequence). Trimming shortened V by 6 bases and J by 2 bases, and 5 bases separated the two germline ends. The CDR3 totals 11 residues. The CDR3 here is CASRNTYEQYF. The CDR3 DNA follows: TGTGCCAGCAGGAACACCTACGAGCAGTACTTC.

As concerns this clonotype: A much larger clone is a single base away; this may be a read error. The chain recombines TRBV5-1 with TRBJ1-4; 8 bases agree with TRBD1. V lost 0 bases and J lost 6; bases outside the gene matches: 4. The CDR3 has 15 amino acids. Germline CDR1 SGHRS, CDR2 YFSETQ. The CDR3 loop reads CASSLAVTGDEKLFF. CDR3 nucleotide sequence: TGCGCCAGCAGCTTGGCCGTGACAGGGGATGAAAAACTGTTTTTT.

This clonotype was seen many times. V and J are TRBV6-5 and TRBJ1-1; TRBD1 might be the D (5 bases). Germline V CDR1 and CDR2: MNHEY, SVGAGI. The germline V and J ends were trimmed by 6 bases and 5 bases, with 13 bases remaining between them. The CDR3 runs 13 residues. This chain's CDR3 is CASSRFRGTEAFF. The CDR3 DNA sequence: TGTGCCAGCAGCCGGTTTCGGGGGACTGAAGCTTTCTTT.

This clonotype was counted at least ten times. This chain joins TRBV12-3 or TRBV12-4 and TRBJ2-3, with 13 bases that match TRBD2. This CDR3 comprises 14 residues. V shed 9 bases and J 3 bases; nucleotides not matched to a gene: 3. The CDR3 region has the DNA TGTGCCAGTTGGACTAGCGGGGGTACAGATACGCAGTATTTT. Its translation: CASWTSGGTDTQYF.

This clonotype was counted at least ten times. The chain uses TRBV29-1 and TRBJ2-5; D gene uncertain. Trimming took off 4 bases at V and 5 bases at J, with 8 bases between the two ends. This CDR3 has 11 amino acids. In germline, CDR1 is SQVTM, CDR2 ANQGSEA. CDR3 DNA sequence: TGCAGCGTTGGCAGAGCGGAGACCCAGTACTTC. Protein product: CSVGRAETQYF.

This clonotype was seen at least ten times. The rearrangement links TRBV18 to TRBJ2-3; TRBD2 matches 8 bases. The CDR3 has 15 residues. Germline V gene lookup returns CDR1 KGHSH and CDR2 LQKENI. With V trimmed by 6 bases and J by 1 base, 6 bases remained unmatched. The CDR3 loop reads CASSGRAIGTDTQYF. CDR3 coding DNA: TGTGCCAGCTCCGGGAGGGCGATCGGCACAGATACGCAGTATTTT.